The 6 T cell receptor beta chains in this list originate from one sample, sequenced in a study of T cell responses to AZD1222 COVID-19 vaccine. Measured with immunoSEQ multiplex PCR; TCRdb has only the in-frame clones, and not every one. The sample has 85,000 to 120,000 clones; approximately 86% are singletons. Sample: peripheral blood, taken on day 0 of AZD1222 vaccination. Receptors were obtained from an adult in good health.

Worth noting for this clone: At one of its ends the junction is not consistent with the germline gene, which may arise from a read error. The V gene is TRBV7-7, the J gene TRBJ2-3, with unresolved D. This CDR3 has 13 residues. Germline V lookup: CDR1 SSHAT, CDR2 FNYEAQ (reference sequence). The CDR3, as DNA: TGTGCTAGCAGCTTAGATTACACAGATACGCAGTATTTT. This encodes CASSLDYTDTQYF.

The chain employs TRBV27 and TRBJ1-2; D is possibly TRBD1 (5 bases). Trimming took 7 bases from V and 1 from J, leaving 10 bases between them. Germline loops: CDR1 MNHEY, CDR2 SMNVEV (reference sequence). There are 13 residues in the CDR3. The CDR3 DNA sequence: TGTGCCAGCACGAGGGGAATTAACTATGGCTACACCTTC. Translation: CASTRGINYGYTF.

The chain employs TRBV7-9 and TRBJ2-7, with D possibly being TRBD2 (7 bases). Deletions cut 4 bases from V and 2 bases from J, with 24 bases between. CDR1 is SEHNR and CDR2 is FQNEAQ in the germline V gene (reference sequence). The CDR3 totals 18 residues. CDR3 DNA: TGTGCCAGCAGCTCCCGGGGGGCGGGTCGGCAGCCACCCTACGAGCAGTACTTC. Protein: CASSSRGAGRQPPYEQYF. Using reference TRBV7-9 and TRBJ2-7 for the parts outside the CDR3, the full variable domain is DTGVSQNPRHKITKRGQNVTFRCDPISEHNRLYWYRQTLGQGPEFLTYFQNEAQLEKSRLLSDRFSAERPKGSFSTLEIQRTEQGDSAMYLCASSSRGAGRQPPYEQYFGPGTRLTVT.

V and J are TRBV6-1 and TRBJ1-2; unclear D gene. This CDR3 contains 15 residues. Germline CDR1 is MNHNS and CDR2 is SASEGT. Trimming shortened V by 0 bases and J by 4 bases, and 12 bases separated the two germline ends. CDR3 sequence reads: CASSEARPGSYGYTF. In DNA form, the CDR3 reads TGTGCCAGCAGTGAAGCCCGTCCTGGGTCCTATGGCTACACCTTC.

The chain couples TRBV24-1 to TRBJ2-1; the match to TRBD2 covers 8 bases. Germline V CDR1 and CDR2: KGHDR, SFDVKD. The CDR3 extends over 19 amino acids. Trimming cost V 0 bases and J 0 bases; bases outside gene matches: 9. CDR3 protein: CATSDLYGRAGSSYNEQFF. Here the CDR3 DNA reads TGTGCCACCAGTGATTTGTACGGGAGGGCCGGGAGCTCCTACAATGAGCAGTTCTTC.

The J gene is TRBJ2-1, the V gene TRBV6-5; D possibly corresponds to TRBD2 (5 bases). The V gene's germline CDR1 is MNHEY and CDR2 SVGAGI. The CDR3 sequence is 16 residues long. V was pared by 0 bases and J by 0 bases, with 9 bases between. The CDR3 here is CASSYSERSSYNEQFF. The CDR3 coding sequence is TGTGCCAGCAGTTACTCGGAGCGGAGCTCCTACAATGAGCAGTTCTTC.